Listed below are T cell receptor beta chains from one sample, sequenced in a study of shared clonotypes between healthy human individuals. Libraries were prepared by immunoSEQ multiplex PCR; TCRdb keeps only in-frame clonotypes and omits some of them. The sample lists about 1.5 million clones, over 95% occurring once. Material for sequencing was naive CD4+ T cells sorted from blood. The receptors shown here come from a man aged 25 to 40 in good health. Both conserved end residues are part of each CDR3. A D gene is named only where the DNA matches it firmly. Some rows have no size entry. The others give once, few or many, or a class for an expanded clone.

j_gene	abundance	d_gene	v_gene	CDR3nt	CDR3aa
TRBJ2-3	.	.	TRBV2	TGTGCCAGCGGCTCAAGCACAGATACGCAGTATTTT	CASGSSTDTQYF
TRBJ1-1	.	TRBD1	TRBV10-1	TGCGCCAGCAAAGGGACAGATGGGTTTTGGACTGAAGCTTTCTTT	CASKGTDGFWTEAFF
TRBJ2-1	.	.	TRBV6-4	TGTGCCAGCAGTGCGGGACTCCACAATGAGCAGTTCTTC	CASSAGLHNEQFF
TRBJ2-3	.	.	TRBV10-1	TGCGCCAGCAGTAAGGGGCAGGGGAGCACAGATACGCAGTATTTT	CASSKGQGSTDTQYF
TRBJ1-1	.	.	TRBV27	TGTGCCAGCAGCTCATGGGTCGACACTGAAGCTTTCTTT	CASSSWVDTEAFF
TRBJ2-7	.	.	TRBV29-1	TGCAGCGTTGAAGACACAGGGTCCTACGAGCAGTACTTC	CSVEDTGSYEQYF
TRBJ1-2	few	.	TRBV14	TGTGCCAGCAGCCAACAGGGAGGCTATGGCTACACCTTC	CASSQQGGYGYTF
TRBJ1-1	.	.	TRBV28	TGTGCCAGCAGGAATACAGGGAACACTGAAGCTTTCTTT	CASRNTGNTEAFF
TRBJ2-7	.	.	TRBV6-1	TGTGCCAGCAGTTTTCCCTCCTACGAGCAGTACTTC	CASSFPSYEQYF
TRBJ2-7	.	.	TRBV5-1	TGCGCCAGCAGCTTGGTGCTGGGTACCTACGAGCAGTACTTC	CASSLVLGTYEQYF
TRBJ2-7	.	TRBD1	TRBV6-1	TGTGCCAGCAGTGAATCCTTTTGGCCTACAGGGGGACCCTACGAGCAGTACTTC	CASSESFWPTGGPYEQYF
TRBJ2-2	.	TRBD2	TRBV7-2	TGTGCCGCGGGGGGTCTCACCGGGGAGCTGTTTTTT	CAAGGLTGELFF
TRBJ1-6	.	.	TRBV10-2	TGCGCCAGCAAGGAATCAGACACCCTAGGTGGAAGTTCACCCCTCCACTTT	CASKESDTLGGSSPLHF
TRBJ2-5	.	TRBD2	TRBV10-1	TGCGCCAGCAGTGAACTAGCGGGAGTTTGGGAGACCCAGTACTTC	CASSELAGVWETQYF
TRBJ1-5	.	.	TRBV4-1	TGCGCCAGCAGCCAAGATCAATTTAATAGCAATCAGCCCCAGCATTTT	CASSQDQFNSNQPQHF
TRBJ2-1	few	TRBD2	TRBV9	TGTGCCAGCAGCGTAGTTGGCGGGAGTATCGATGAGCAGTTCTTC	CASSVVGGSIDEQFF
TRBJ2-1	.	TRBD1	TRBV5-1	TGCGCCAGCAGCTTGGCCCTGGGACAGAACAATGAGCAGTTCTTC	CASSLALGQNNEQFF
TRBJ1-4	.	.	TRBV7-4	TGTGCCAGCAGCTTTTATTCAACTAATGAAAAACTGTTTTTT	CASSFYSTNEKLFF
TRBJ2-2	.	.	TRBV7-3	TGTGCCAGCAGCAACCCCACCGGGGAGCTGTTTTTT	CASSNPTGELFF
TRBJ1-5	many	.	TRBV6-1	TGTGCCAGCAGGTCTGAGGGGGGGGCTTATCAGCCCCAGCATTTT	CASRSEGGAYQPQHF
TRBJ2-7	.	.	TRBV7-6	TGTGCCAGCAGCCCGCGGGCATCCAGCGTGGAGGAGCAGTACTTC	CASSPRASSVEEQYF
TRBJ2-3	.	TRBD2	TRBV5-5	TGTGCCAGCAGTCACCGGGGGGGTTTGGGCACAGATACGCAGTATTTT	CASSHRGGLGTDTQYF
TRBJ1-5	once	.	TRBV28	TGTGCCAGCAGGGAAGGGGGGCTTGAGAATCAGCCCCAGCATTTT	CASREGGLENQPQHF
TRBJ2-4	.	.	TRBV6-1	TGTGCCAGCAGTGACCGACTGGGCTCAGGAGCTCTAGCCAAAAACATTCAGTACTTC	CASSDRLGSGALAKNIQYF
TRBJ2-3	.	.	TRBV4-3	TGCGCCAGCAGCCAAGAGGGACAACACACAGATACGCAGTATTTT	CASSQEGQHTDTQYF
TRBJ2-3	.	.	TRBV28	TGTGCCAGCAGTTTATTGCGGGATATTCACACAGATACGCAGTATTTT	CASSLLRDIHTDTQYF
TRBJ1-2	.	TRBD1	TRBV6-5	TGTGCCAGCAGTTACTCGAACAGGGGCTATGGCTACACCTTC	CASSYSNRGYGYTF
TRBJ2-1	.	.	TRBV13	TGTGCCAGCAGCTTTAGCGGTGAGCAGTTCTTC	CASSFSGEQFF
TRBJ2-7	.	.	TRBV5-1	TGCGCCAGCAGCTGGGGCGGCCCTGAGGCGTACTTC	CASSWGGPEAYF
TRBJ2-5	.	.	TRBV20-1	TGCAGTGCTAGACCCCAGGACCAGTACTTC	CSARPQDQYF
TRBJ2-1	.	TRBD2	TRBV5-1	TGCGCCAGCAGCTCGGGACTAGTTGTGGGTGAGCAGTTCTTC	CASSSGLVVGEQFF
TRBJ2-2	.	.	TRBV9	TGTGCCAGCAGCGTTCGGGGAGATGCGAACACCGGGGAGCTGTTTTTT	CASSVRGDANTGELFF
TRBJ2-7	once	.	TRBV14	TGTGCCAGCAGCCTAGGGAAGGGGGTCTACGAGCAGTACTTC	CASSLGKGVYEQYF
TRBJ1-5	once	.	TRBV4-1	TGCGCCAGCAGCCGAGGGGTGAATCAGCCCCAGCATTTT	CASSRGVNQPQHF
TRBJ1-1	.	.	TRBV7-2	TGTGCCAGCAGCCAAACAGTCAACACTGAAGCTTTCTTT	CASSQTVNTEAFF
TRBJ1-1	.	.	TRBV6-6	TGTGCCAGCAGTTACGGACCCCTCGAAAAAGCTTTCTTT	CASSYGPLEKAFF
TRBJ2-1	.	TRBD1	TRBV19	TGTGCCAGTAGTCTAAATACCGGGGCTAAGGGGGCCAATGAGCAGTTCTTC	CASSLNTGAKGANEQFF
TRBJ2-1	.	TRBD2	TRBV7-9	TGTGCCAGCAGCTCCATTAGCGCGGGGGGGTTCTACAATGAGCAGTTCTTC	CASSSISAGGFYNEQFF
TRBJ2-2	.	.	TRBV10-3	TGTGCCATCAGTGACGCAAAAGCTTCCACCGGGGAGCTGTTTTTT	CAISDAKASTGELFF
TRBJ2-5	.	.	TRBV12-1	TGTGCCAGCAGCTTTGCGGGACTAGCGGGAGGGCCTGAGACCCAGTACTTC	CASSFAGLAGGPETQYF
TRBJ2-3	.	.	TRBV2	TGTGCCAGCAGTGGGCGGGGTAGCACAGATACGCAGTATTTT	CASSGRGSTDTQYF
TRBJ2-2	once	.	TRBV7-3	TGTGCCAGCAGCTCTAGGGCGAGGGTGGACGGGGAGCTGTTTTTT	CASSSRARVDGELFF
TRBJ2-5	.	TRBD2	TRBV18	TGTGCCAGCTCACCGGTAGCGGGAGATTCGGAGGAGACCCAGTACTTC	CASSPVAGDSEETQYF
TRBJ1-2	.	.	TRBV5-4	TGTGCCAGCAGCTTGAAGGGGGGTTTTAGCTACACCTTC	CASSLKGGFSYTF
TRBJ2-1	.	.	TRBV9	TGTGCCAGCAGCGTAGAAACTATATACAATGAGCAGTTCTTC	CASSVETIYNEQFF
TRBJ1-2	.	TRBD1	TRBV5-1	TGCGCCAGCAGCTGGGGACAGGGGAGCTATGGCTACACCTTC	CASSWGQGSYGYTF
TRBJ2-7	.	TRBD1	TRBV6-5	TGTGCCAGCAGTTACTCCCCTGCCACAGGGGGCGCCGAGCAGTACTTC	CASSYSPATGGAEQYF
TRBJ2-7	.	.	TRBV5-4	TGTGCCAGCAGCTTGGCCGGACCCTACGAGCAGTACTTC	CASSLAGPYEQYF
TRBJ2-1	.	TRBD2	TRBV5-4	TGTGCCAGCAGTTTTACTAGCGGGAGTATGTACAATGAGCAGTTCTTC	CASSFTSGSMYNEQFF
TRBJ1-2	.	.	TRBV5-4	TGTGCCAGCAGCTTGGTAGGCGGGACTTCCTACTATGGCTACACCTTC	CASSLVGGTSYYGYTF
TRBJ1-2	.	.	TRBV11-1	TGTGCCAGCAGCGTTGCGGGACGGGACTATGGCTACACCTTC	CASSVAGRDYGYTF
TRBJ1-2	.	.	TRBV7-9	TGTGCCAGCAGCTTTCCGGGATATGGCTACACCTTC	CASSFPGYGYTF
TRBJ2-5	.	.	TRBV9	TGTGCCAGCAGCGTAGGGGTCCGAGCCCTCCAAGAGACCCAGTACTTC	CASSVGVRALQETQYF
TRBJ2-5	.	.	TRBV28	TGTGCCAGCAGTTGGGGTGGAGGGGGCTTACAGACCCAGTACTTC	CASSWGGGGLQTQYF
TRBJ2-1	.	.	TRBV7-2	TGTGCCAGCAGCCCACTCCTGACTTCGGGTGGGCAGTTCTTC	CASSPLLTSGGQFF
TRBJ1-1	.	.	TRBV7-9	TGTGCCAGCACCCGGGGGCATGAAGCTTTCTTT	CASTRGHEAFF
TRBJ2-7	.	.	TRBV30	TGTGCCTGGAGTTCCCAACCGACGGGGGAGCAGTACTTC	CAWSSQPTGEQYF
TRBJ2-7	.	.	TRBV5-4	TGTGCCAGCAACGACGGTACGGGACGGAACGTTGAGCAGTACTTC	CASNDGTGRNVEQYF